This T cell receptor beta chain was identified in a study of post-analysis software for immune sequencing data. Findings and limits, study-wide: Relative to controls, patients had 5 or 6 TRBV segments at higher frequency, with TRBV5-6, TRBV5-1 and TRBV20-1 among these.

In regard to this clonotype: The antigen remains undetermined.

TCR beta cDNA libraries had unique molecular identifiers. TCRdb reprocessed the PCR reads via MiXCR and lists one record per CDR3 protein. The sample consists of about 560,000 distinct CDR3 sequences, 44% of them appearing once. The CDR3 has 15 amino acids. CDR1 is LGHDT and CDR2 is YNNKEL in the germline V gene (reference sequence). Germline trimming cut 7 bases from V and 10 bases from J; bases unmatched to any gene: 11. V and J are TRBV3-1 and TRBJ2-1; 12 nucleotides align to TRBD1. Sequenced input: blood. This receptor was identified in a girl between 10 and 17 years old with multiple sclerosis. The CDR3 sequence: CASTKGTGGIVEQFF. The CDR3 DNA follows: TGTGCCAGCACAAAAGGGACAGGGGGCATTGTGGAGCAGTTCTTC.